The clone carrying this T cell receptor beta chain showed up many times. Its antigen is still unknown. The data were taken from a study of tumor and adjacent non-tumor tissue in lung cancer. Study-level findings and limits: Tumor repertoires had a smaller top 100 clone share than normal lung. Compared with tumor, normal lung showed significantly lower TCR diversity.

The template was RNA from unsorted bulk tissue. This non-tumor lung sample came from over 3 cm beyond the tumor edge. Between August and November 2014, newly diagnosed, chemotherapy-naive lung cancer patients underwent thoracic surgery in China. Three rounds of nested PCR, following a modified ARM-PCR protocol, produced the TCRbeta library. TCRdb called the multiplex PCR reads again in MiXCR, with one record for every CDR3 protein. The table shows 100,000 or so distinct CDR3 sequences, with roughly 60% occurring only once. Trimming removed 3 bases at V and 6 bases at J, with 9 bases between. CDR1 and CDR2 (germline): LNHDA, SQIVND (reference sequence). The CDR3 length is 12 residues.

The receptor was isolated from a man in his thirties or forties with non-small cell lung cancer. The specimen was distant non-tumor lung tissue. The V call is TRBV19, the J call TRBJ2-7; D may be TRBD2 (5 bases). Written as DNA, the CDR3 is TGTGCCAGTAGTATCTCGGGGAGCGAGCAGTACTTC. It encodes CASSISGSEQYF.